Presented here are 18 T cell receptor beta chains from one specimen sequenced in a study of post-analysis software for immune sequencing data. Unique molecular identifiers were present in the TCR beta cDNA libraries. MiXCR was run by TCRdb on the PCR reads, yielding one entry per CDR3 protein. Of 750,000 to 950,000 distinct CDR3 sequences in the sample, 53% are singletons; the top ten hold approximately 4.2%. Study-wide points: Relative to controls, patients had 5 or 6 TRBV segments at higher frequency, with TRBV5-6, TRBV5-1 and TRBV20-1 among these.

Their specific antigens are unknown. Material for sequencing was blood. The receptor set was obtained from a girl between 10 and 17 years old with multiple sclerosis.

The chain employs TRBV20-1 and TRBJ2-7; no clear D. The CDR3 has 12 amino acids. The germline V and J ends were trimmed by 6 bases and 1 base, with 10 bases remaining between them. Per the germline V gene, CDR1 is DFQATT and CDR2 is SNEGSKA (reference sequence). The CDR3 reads CSAVRVSYEQYF. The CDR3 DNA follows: TGCAGTGCCGTTCGGGTGTCCTACGAGCAGTACTTC.

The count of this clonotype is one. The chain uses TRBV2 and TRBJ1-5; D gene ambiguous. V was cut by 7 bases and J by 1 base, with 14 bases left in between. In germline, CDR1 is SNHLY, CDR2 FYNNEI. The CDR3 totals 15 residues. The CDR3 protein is CASKMEGVSNQPQHF. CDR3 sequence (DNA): TGTGCCAGCAAGATGGAGGGTGTCAGCAATCAGCCCCAGCATTTT.

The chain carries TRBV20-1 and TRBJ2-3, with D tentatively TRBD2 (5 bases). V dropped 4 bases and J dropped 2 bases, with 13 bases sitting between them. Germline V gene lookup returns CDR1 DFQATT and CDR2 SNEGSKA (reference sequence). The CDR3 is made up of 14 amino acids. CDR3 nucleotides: TGCAGTGCTATGGTGGAAGCGGCCACAGATACGCAGTATTTT. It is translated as CSAMVEAATDTQYF.

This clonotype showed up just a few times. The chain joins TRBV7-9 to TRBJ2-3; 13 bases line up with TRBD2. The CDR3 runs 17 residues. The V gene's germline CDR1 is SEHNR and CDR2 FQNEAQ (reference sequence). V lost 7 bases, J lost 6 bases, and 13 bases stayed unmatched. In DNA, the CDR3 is TGTGCCAGCAAAACAGTTGGGACTAGCGGGATCTTGGATACGCAGTATTTT. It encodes CASKTVGTSGILDTQYF.

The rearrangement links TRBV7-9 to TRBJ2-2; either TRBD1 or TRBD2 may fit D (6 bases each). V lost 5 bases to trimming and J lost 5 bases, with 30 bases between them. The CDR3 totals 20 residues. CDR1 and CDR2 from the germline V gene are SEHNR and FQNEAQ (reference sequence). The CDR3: CASSGKLSIGGHPRTGELFF. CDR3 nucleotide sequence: TGTGCCAGCAGCGGCAAACTGTCGATAGGGGGGCATCCCCGGACCGGGGAGCTGTTTTTT.

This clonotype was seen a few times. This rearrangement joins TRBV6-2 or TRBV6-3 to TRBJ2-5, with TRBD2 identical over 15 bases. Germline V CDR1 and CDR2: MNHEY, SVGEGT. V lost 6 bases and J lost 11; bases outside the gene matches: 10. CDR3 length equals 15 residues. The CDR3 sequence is CASSFGLAGGQEQYF. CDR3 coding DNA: TGTGCCAGCAGCTTCGGACTAGCGGGAGGGCAAGAGCAGTACTTC.

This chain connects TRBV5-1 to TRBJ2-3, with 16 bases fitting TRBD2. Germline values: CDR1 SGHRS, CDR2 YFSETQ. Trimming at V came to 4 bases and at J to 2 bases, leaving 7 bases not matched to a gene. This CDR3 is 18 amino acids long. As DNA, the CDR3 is TGCGCCAGCAGCCCGGGACTAGCGGGGGGGCCCTTCACAGATACGCAGTATTTT. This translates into CASSPGLAGGPFTDTQYF.

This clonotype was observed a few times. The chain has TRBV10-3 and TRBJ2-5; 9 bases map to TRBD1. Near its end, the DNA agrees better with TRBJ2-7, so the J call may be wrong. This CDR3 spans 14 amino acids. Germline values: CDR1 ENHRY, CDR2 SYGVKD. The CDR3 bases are TGTGCCATCAGTGAGCGTGACAGGGGGTACGAGCAGTACTTC. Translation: CAISERDRGYEQYF.

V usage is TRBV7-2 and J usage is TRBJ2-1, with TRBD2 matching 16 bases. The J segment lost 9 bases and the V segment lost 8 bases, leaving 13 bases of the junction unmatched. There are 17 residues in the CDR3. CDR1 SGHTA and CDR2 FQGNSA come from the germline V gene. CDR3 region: CASRPPGLAGGLAEQFF. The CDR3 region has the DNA TGTGCCAGCCGCCCACCGGGACTAGCGGGGGGGCTCGCTGAGCAGTTCTTC.

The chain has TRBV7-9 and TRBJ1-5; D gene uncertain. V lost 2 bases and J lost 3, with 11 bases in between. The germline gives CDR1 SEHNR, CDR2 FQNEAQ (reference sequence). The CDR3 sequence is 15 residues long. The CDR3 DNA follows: TGTGCCAGCAGCTTAACGGGCGCCCCCAATCAGCCCCAGCATTTT. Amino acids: CASSLTGAPNQPQHF.

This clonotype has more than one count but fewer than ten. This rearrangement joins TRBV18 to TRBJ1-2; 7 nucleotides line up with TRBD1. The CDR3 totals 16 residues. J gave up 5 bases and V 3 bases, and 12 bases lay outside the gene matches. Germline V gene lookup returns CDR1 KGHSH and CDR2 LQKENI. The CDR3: CASSPPRGGAGYGYTF. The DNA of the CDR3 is TGTGCCAGCTCACCTCCCAGAGGGGGCGCAGGGTATGGCTACACCTTC.

The CDR3 loop is CASSEGFGLFNEQFF. The CDR3 DNA is TGTGCCAGCAGCGAGGGCTTCGGATTGTTCAATGAGCAGTTCTTC. The chain couples TRBV9 to TRBJ2-1; no reliable D call. This CDR3 is built from 15 residues. Germline loops: CDR1 SGDLS, CDR2 YYNGEE. V dropped 3 bases and J dropped 6 bases, with 16 bases sitting between them.

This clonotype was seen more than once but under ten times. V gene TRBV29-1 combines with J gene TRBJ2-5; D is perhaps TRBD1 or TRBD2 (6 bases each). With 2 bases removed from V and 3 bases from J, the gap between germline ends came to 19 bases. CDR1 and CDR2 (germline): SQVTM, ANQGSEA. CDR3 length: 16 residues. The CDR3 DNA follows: TGCAGCGTTGAACCGTTCCGGGGGCGCCAGGAAGAGACCCAGTACTTC. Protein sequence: CSVEPFRGRQEETQYF.

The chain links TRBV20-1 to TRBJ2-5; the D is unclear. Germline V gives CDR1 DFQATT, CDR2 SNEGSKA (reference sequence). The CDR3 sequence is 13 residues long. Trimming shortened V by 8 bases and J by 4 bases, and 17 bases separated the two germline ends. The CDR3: CSTRSRARETQYF. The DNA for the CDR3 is TGCAGTACTCGAAGTCGGGCCCGAGAGACCCAGTACTTC.

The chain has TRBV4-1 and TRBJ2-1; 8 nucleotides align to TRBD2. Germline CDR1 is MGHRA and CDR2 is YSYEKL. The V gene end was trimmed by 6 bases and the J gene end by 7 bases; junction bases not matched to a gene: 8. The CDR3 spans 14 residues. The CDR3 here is CASRGAGEGNEQFF. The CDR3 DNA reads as TGCGCCAGCAGGGGAGCGGGAGAGGGGAATGAGCAGTTCTTC.

CDR3 protein: CASSLAGRGETQYF. For the CDR3, the DNA is TGTGCCAGCAGCTTAGCGGGTAGGGGCGAGACCCAGTACTTC. V usage is TRBV11-1 and J usage is TRBJ2-5, with TRBD1 as a possible D gene (5 bases). CDR1 SGHAT and CDR2 FQDESV come from the germline V gene (reference sequence). The CDR3 loop spans 14 amino acids. With 0 bases removed from V and 5 bases from J, the gap between germline ends came to 10 bases.

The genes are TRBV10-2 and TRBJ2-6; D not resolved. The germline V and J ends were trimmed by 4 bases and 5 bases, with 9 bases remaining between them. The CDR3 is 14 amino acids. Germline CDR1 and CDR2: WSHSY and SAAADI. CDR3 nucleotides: TGCGCCAGCAGTGGTAGGATCAGGGCCAACGTCCTGACTTTC. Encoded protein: CASSGRIRANVLTF.

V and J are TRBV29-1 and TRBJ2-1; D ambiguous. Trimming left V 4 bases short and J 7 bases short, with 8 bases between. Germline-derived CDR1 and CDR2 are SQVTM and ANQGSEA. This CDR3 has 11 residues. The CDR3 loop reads CSVVVGNEQFF. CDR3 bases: TGCAGCGTTGTCGTAGGGAATGAGCAGTTCTTC.